These T cell receptor beta chains were read from a single sample in a study of T cells in Graves' hyperthyroidism and ophthalmopathy. Using its own MiXCR run on the multiplex PCR reads, TCRdb lists one record per CDR3 protein. Among over 250,000 distinct CDR3 sequences, 25% to 30% were seen once, and the ten largest hold over 25%. Source material: blood. The source of these receptors is a middle-aged man with Graves' hyperthyroidism that later progressed to Graves' ophthalmopathy. Each CDR3 is given with its conserved first and last residue. D genes are given only for firm matches. For some rows the clone size is stated as once, few or many, or as a class when expanded; others skip it.

v_gene: TRBV6-1
abundance: .
d_gene: .
j_gene: TRBJ1-1
CDR3aa: CASSRPAGADAEAFF
CDR3nt: TGTGCCAGCAGTCGGCCCGCGGGAGCCGACGCTGAAGCTTTCTTT

v_gene: TRBV24-1
abundance: many
d_gene: .
j_gene: TRBJ1-1
CDR3aa: CATSDPRTGNTEAFF
CDR3nt: TGTGCCACCAGTGATCCCCGGACGGGAAACACTGAAGCTTTCTTT

v_gene: TRBV28
abundance: .
d_gene: TRBD2
j_gene: TRBJ2-7
CDR3aa: CASRVSGGLNEQYF
CDR3nt: TGTGCCAGCAGAGTCAGCGGGGGGCTCAACGAGCAGTACTTC

v_gene: TRBV5-1
abundance: many
d_gene: .
j_gene: TRBJ1-2
CDR3aa: CASSIDLTDDGYTF
CDR3nt: TGCGCCAGCAGCATCGACCTTACCGATGATGGCTACACCTTC

v_gene: TRBV20-1
abundance: .
d_gene: .
j_gene: TRBJ2-7
CDR3aa: CSARDVLYRDEQYF
CDR3nt: TGCAGTGCTAGAGACGTTTTGTACCGGGACGAGCAGTACTTC

v_gene: TRBV6-1
abundance: many
d_gene: .
j_gene: TRBJ1-5
CDR3aa: CASSRERNQPQHF
CDR3nt: TGTGCCAGCTCTCGGGAAAGAAATCAGCCCCAGCATTTT

v_gene: TRBV9
abundance: many
d_gene: .
j_gene: TRBJ2-5
CDR3aa: CASSVGNTDQETQYF
CDR3nt: TGTGCCAGCAGCGTAGGAAATACCGACCAAGAGACCCAGTACTTC

v_gene: TRBV29-1
abundance: many
d_gene: .
j_gene: TRBJ2-2
CDR3aa: CSVDGRDGNTGELFF
CDR3nt: TGCAGCGTTGACGGCCGGGACGGGAACACCGGGGAGCTGTTTTTT

v_gene: TRBV7-6
abundance: many
d_gene: .
j_gene: TRBJ2-7
CDR3aa: CASSPGQGKTYEQYF
CDR3nt: TGTGCCAGCAGCCCCGGTCAGGGGAAAACCTACGAGCAGTACTTC

v_gene: TRBV19
abundance: many
d_gene: .
j_gene: TRBJ1-1
CDR3aa: CASSDGGMAATEAFF
CDR3nt: TGTGCCAGTAGTGACGGAGGGATGGCGGCCACTGAAGCTTTCTTT

v_gene: TRBV7-9
abundance: few
d_gene: .
j_gene: TRBJ2-7
CDR3aa: CASSLLWTPYEQYF
CDR3nt: TGTGCCAGCAGCTTATTATGGACCCCCTACGAGCAGTACTTC

v_gene: TRBV5-1
abundance: many
d_gene: TRBD1
j_gene: TRBJ2-7
CDR3aa: CASSSLTGDPTISREQYF
CDR3nt: TGCGCCAGCAGCTCCCTCACAGGGGATCCCACCATTTCGCGTGAGCAGTACTTC

v_gene: TRBV20-1
abundance: few
d_gene: .
j_gene: TRBJ2-5
CDR3aa: CSARDRLPTQYF
CDR3nt: TGCAGTGCTAGAGATCGACTGCCGACCCAGTACTTC

v_gene: TRBV6-1
abundance: .
d_gene: .
j_gene: TRBJ1-1
CDR3aa: CASREAFF
CDR3nt: TGTGCCAGCAGGGAAGCTTTCTTT

v_gene: TRBV20-1
abundance: many
d_gene: .
j_gene: TRBJ2-7
CDR3aa: CSAPHRADLGEQYF
CDR3nt: TGCAGTGCGCCCCACAGGGCTGATCTGGGCGAGCAGTACTTC

v_gene: TRBV6-5
abundance: many
d_gene: .
j_gene: TRBJ1-3
CDR3aa: CASSWSREGNTIYF
CDR3nt: TGTGCCAGCAGTTGGTCCAGGGAGGGAAACACCATATATTTT

v_gene: TRBV29-1
abundance: many
d_gene: .
j_gene: TRBJ2-7
CDR3aa: CSVGGAGTLDHEQYF
CDR3nt: TGCAGCGTTGGGGGGGCCGGGACACTCGATCATGAGCAGTACTTC

v_gene: TRBV6-1
abundance: .
d_gene: TRBD1
j_gene: TRBJ1-5
CDR3aa: CASRTGQGRQPQHF
CDR3nt: TGTGCCAGCAGGACCGGACAGGGCCGTCAGCCCCAGCATTTT

v_gene: TRBV3-1
abundance: many
d_gene: .
j_gene: TRBJ2-5
CDR3aa: CASSQRQTKETQYF
CDR3nt: TGTGCCAGCAGCCAACGACAGACGAAAGAGACCCAGTACTTC

v_gene: TRBV5-4
abundance: many
d_gene: TRBD2
j_gene: TRBJ2-7
CDR3aa: CASSFDSGRDNRQYF
CDR3nt: TGTGCCAGCAGCTTTGATAGCGGGAGAGATAATCGGCAGTACTTC

v_gene: TRBV6-2/TRBV6-3
abundance: .
d_gene: .
j_gene: TRBJ2-5
CDR3aa: CASSYRRGMAETQYF
CDR3nt: TGTGCCAGCAGTTACAGGAGGGGGATGGCAGAGACCCAGTACTTC

v_gene: TRBV12-5
abundance: many
d_gene: TRBD2
j_gene: TRBJ2-7
CDR3aa: CASGLPTLAGATYEQYF
CDR3nt: TGTGCTAGTGGTTTGCCCACTCTAGCGGGAGCAACCTACGAGCAGTACTTC

v_gene: TRBV6-1
abundance: many
d_gene: TRBD1
j_gene: TRBJ1-2
CDR3aa: CASSESSGGSYGYTF
CDR3nt: TGTGCCAGCAGTGAAAGCTCAGGGGGGAGCTATGGCTACACCTTC

v_gene: TRBV19
abundance: many
d_gene: TRBD1
j_gene: TRBJ1-1
CDR3aa: CASTPTPGQGRTEAFF
CDR3nt: TGTGCCAGTACCCCCACACCGGGACAGGGGCGCACTGAAGCTTTCTTT

v_gene: TRBV12-5
abundance: .
d_gene: .
j_gene: TRBJ2-5
CDR3aa: CASGLGLGGRLVETQYF
CDR3nt: TGTGCTAGTGGTTTGGGACTCGGGGGACGCTTAGTAGAGACCCAGTACTTC

v_gene: TRBV6-1
abundance: many
d_gene: .
j_gene: TRBJ1-5
CDR3aa: CASSEPGSGNQPQHF
CDR3nt: TGTGCCAGCAGTGAGCCAGGGAGCGGCAATCAGCCCCAGCATTTT

v_gene: TRBV6-1
abundance: .
d_gene: TRBD2
j_gene: TRBJ2-5
CDR3aa: CASSGRLAGVGETQYF
CDR3nt: TGTGCCAGCAGTGGGAGACTAGCGGGAGTTGGGGAGACCCAGTACTTC

v_gene: TRBV6-1
abundance: .
d_gene: TRBD1
j_gene: TRBJ1-2
CDR3aa: CASSPQQGAKAYTF
CDR3nt: TGTGCCAGCAGTCCCCAACAGGGGGCAAAGGCCTACACCTTC

v_gene: TRBV28
abundance: .
d_gene: TRBD2
j_gene: TRBJ2-2
CDR3aa: CASRRTSGAPNTGELFF
CDR3nt: TGTGCCAGCAGGCGGACTAGCGGAGCTCCGAACACCGGGGAGCTGTTTTTT

v_gene: TRBV3-1
abundance: many
d_gene: .
j_gene: TRBJ1-5
CDR3aa: CASSQPGSQPQHF
CDR3nt: TGTGCCAGCAGCCAACCAGGGAGTCAGCCCCAGCATTTT

v_gene: TRBV9
abundance: many
d_gene: .
j_gene: TRBJ1-3
CDR3aa: CASSVNGNTIYF
CDR3nt: TGTGCCAGCAGCGTTAATGGAAACACCATATATTTT

v_gene: TRBV6-2/TRBV6-3
abundance: .
d_gene: TRBD2
j_gene: TRBJ2-5
CDR3aa: CASRDGLAGGEETQYF
CDR3nt: TGTGCCAGCAGGGACGGACTAGCGGGAGGGGAAGAGACCCAGTACTTC

v_gene: TRBV2
abundance: .
d_gene: .
j_gene: TRBJ2-4
CDR3aa: CASIPGGLAKNIQYF
CDR3nt: TGTGCCAGCATACCCGGAGGACTAGCCAAAAACATTCAGTACTTC

v_gene: TRBV5-1
abundance: many
d_gene: .
j_gene: TRBJ1-1
CDR3aa: CASSEFRVAMTEAFF
CDR3nt: TGCGCCAGCAGCGAGTTCAGGGTAGCGATGACTGAAGCTTTCTTT

v_gene: TRBV20-1
abundance: many
d_gene: .
j_gene: TRBJ1-2
CDR3aa: CSAPLGVNYGYTF
CDR3nt: TGCAGTGCTCCCCTAGGGGTTAACTATGGCTACACCTTC

v_gene: TRBV5-1
abundance: many
d_gene: .
j_gene: TRBJ2-7
CDR3aa: CASSLDEYEQYF
CDR3nt: TGCGCCAGCAGCTTGGACGAATACGAGCAGTACTTC

v_gene: TRBV12-3/TRBV12-4
abundance: many
d_gene: TRBD2
j_gene: TRBJ2-5
CDR3aa: CASSLRRGAGWSGSSWQTQYF
CDR3nt: TGTGCCAGCAGTTTGCGTAGGGGAGCCGGCTGGAGCGGGAGCAGCTGGCAGACCCAGTACTTC

v_gene: TRBV6-2/TRBV6-3
abundance: many
d_gene: .
j_gene: TRBJ1-2
CDR3aa: CASSWLGRYGYTF
CDR3nt: TGTGCCAGCAGTTGGTTGGGGCGCTATGGCTACACCTTC

v_gene: TRBV28
abundance: many
d_gene: .
j_gene: TRBJ2-2
CDR3aa: CASSPQDPLSGELFF
CDR3nt: TGTGCCAGCAGTCCCCAGGACCCCCTATCCGGGGAGCTGTTTTTT

v_gene: TRBV7-2
abundance: many
d_gene: .
j_gene: TRBJ2-2
CDR3aa: CASSLASVLAGELFF
CDR3nt: TGTGCCAGCAGCTTAGCGTCGGTGCTCGCCGGGGAGCTGTTTTTT

v_gene: TRBV7-9
abundance: .
d_gene: .
j_gene: TRBJ1-1
CDR3aa: CASSLRGEAFF
CDR3nt: TGTGCCAGCAGCCTCAGGGGAGAAGCTTTCTTT

v_gene: TRBV28
abundance: many
d_gene: .
j_gene: TRBJ2-5
CDR3aa: CASSPKSLAVYQETQYF
CDR3nt: TGTGCCAGCAGTCCAAAATCATTAGCGGTGTACCAAGAGACCCAGTACTTC

v_gene: TRBV19
abundance: many
d_gene: TRBD2
j_gene: TRBJ2-6
CDR3aa: CASSIGLAGSSGANVLTF
CDR3nt: TGTGCCAGTAGTATTGGACTAGCGGGAAGCTCTGGGGCCAACGTCCTGACTTTC

v_gene: TRBV30
abundance: many
d_gene: TRBD2
j_gene: TRBJ2-7
CDR3aa: CAWNHGREFYEQYF
CDR3nt: TGTGCCTGGAACCATGGGCGGGAGTTCTACGAGCAGTACTTC

v_gene: TRBV5-1
abundance: many
d_gene: .
j_gene: TRBJ1-1
CDR3aa: CASSFTSGAGLNTEAFF
CDR3nt: TGCGCCAGCAGCTTTACCTCGGGGGCAGGGCTGAACACTGAAGCTTTCTTT

v_gene: TRBV19
abundance: many
d_gene: .
j_gene: TRBJ1-1
CDR3aa: CASSPSRANTEAFF
CDR3nt: TGTGCCAGTAGCCCCAGCAGAGCTAACACTGAAGCTTTCTTT

v_gene: TRBV10-3
abundance: many
d_gene: TRBD1
j_gene: TRBJ1-1
CDR3aa: CAVTGQGFTEAFF
CDR3nt: TGTGCCGTCACGGGACAGGGCTTCACTGAAGCTTTCTTT

v_gene: TRBV11-2
abundance: once
d_gene: .
j_gene: TRBJ2-6
CDR3aa: CASSLEGIVSWNSGANVLTF
CDR3nt: TGTGCCAGCAGCTTAGAGGGCATCGTCAGTTGGAACTCTGGGGCCAACGTCCTGACTTTC

v_gene: TRBV5-1
abundance: many
d_gene: .
j_gene: TRBJ2-7
CDR3aa: CASRAAASSYEQYF
CDR3nt: TGCGCCAGCAGGGCAGCGGCAAGCTCCTACGAGCAGTACTTC

v_gene: TRBV2
abundance: many
d_gene: .
j_gene: TRBJ2-3
CDR3aa: CASSEVQNTQYF
CDR3nt: TGTGCCAGCAGTGAAGTGCAGAACACGCAGTATTTT